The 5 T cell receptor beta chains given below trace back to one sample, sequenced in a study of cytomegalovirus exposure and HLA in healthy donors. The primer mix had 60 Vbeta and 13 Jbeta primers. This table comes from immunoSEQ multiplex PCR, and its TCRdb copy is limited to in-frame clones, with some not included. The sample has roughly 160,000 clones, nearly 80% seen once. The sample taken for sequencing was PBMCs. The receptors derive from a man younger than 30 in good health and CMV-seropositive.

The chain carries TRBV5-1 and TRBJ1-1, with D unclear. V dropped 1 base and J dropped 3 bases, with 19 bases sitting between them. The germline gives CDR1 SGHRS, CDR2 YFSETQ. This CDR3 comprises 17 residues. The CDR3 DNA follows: TGCGCCAGCAGCTTGCTATGGGCAGAAAAGATGGACACTGAAGCTTTCTTT. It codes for CASSLLWAEKMDTEAFF.

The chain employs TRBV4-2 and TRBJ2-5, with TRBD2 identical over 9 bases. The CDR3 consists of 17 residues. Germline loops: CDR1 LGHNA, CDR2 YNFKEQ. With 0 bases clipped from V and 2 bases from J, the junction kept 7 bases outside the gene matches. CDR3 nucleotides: TGTGCCAGCAGCCAAGATCGGCTAGCGGGACTACAAGAGACCCAGTACTTC. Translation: CASSQDRLAGLQETQYF.

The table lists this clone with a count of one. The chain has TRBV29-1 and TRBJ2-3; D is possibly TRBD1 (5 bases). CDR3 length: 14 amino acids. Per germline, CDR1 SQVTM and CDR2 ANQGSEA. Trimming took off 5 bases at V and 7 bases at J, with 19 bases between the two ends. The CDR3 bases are TGCAGCGTTCTACCGGACCCGAACAGGCATACGCAGTATTTT. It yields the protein CSVLPDPNRHTQYF.

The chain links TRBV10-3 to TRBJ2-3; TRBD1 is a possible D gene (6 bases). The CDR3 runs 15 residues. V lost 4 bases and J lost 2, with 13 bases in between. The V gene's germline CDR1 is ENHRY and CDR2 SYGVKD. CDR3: CAISALTGTTDTQYF. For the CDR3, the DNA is TGTGCCATCAGTGCCTTAACAGGGACCACAGATACGCAGTATTTT.

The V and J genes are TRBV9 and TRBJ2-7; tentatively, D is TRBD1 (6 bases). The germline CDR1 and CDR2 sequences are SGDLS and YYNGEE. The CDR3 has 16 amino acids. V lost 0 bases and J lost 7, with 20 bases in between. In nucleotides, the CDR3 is TGTGCCAGCAGCGTAGCTGCAGGGGCTCGGGGATGGGAGCAGTACTTC. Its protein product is CASSVAAGARGWEQYF.